These 28 T cell receptor beta chains were sequenced from one sample in a study of blood T cell repertoires in COVID-19. TCRdb keeps only in-frame clones here, not all; method: immunoSEQ multiplex PCR. Of around 160,000 clones listed, around nine tenths are singletons. The sequencing sample was made of peripheral blood. The receptors stem from a woman in her 70s with COVID-19, enrolled during active disease.

The chain couples TRBV2 to TRBJ1-5, with 8 bases that match TRBD1. This CDR3 region has 16 residues. The germline V gene has CDR1 SNHLY and CDR2 FYNNEI. The ends lost 4 bases at V and 2 bases at J; junction bases unmatched: 7. In DNA form, the CDR3 reads TGTGCCAGCAGTGGGGCAGGGGGCTTGGGCAATCAGCCCCAGCATTTT. Translated, it gives CASSGAGGLGNQPQHF.

The V call is TRBV9, the J call TRBJ1-4; D is unresolved. The germline V gene has CDR1 SGDLS and CDR2 YYNGEE. Trimming cost V 4 bases and J 7 bases, with 11 bases left between them. The CDR3 is made up of 13 amino acids. CDR3 sequence (DNA): TGTGCCAGCAGCACGACATATACTGAAAAACTGTTTTTT. This gives the protein CASSTTYTEKLFF. Drawing the rest from reference TRBV9 and TRBJ1-4, the complete variable domain is DSGVTQTPKHLITATGQRVTLRCSPRSGDLSVYWYQQSLDQGLQFLIQYYNGEERAKGNILERFSAQQFPDLHSELNLSSLELGDSALYFCASSTTYTEKLFFGSGTQLSVL.

This chain links TRBV11-2 with TRBJ1-1; TRBD1 matches 12 bases. This CDR3 spans 16 amino acids. The V segment lost 5 bases and the J segment 5 bases; nucleotides outside the gene matches: 9. Germline V gene data show CDR1 as SGHAT and CDR2 as FQNNGV. The CDR3 nucleotides are TGTGCCAGCAGCCGCCGGGACAGGGGGCTGGGAACTGAAGCTTTCTTT. Encoded protein: CASSRRDRGLGTEAFF.

This clone has a single count. The J gene is TRBJ2-6, the V gene TRBV5-1; maybe TRBD2 (5 bases). The CDR3 is made up of 19 amino acids. Germline assignment: CDR1 SGHRS and CDR2 YFSETQ. V lost 4 bases, J lost 0 bases, and 20 bases lay in between. CDR3 nucleotides: TGCGCCAGCAGCCCGGAAGGTCGGGGTCTGGTCTCTGGGGCCAACGTCCTGACTTTC. Its protein is CASSPEGRGLVSGANVLTF.

The chain employs TRBV11-1 and TRBJ2-7, with D perhaps TRBD1 (5 bases). V lost 0 bases to trimming and J lost 3 bases, with 15 bases between them. Per germline, CDR1 SGHAT and CDR2 FQDESV (reference sequence). This CDR3 spans 16 amino acids. The DNA of the CDR3 is TGTGCCAGCAGCTTAGCGGGGCAGGGTCCATACTACGAGCAGTACTTC. This codes for CASSLAGQGPYYEQYF.

The chain combines TRBV4-2 with TRBJ1-2; D unclear. Trimming pared 1 base from V and 2 bases from J, leaving 5 bases between. Germline V gives CDR1 LGHNA, CDR2 YNFKEQ. The CDR3 is made up of 13 amino acids. The CDR3 here is CASSQGQNYGYTF. CDR3 sequence (DNA): TGTGCCAGCAGCCAAGGGCAGAACTATGGCTACACCTTC.

The table lists this clone with a count of one. The V and J genes are TRBV10-3 and TRBJ1-1, with 8 bases matching TRBD1. The CDR3 consists of 12 residues. Germline-derived CDR1 and CDR2 are ENHRY and SYGVKD. The ends lost 7 bases at V and 8 bases at J; junction bases unmatched: 6. CDR3 bases: TGTGCCATCATCACAGGGGGAGGGGAAGCTTTCTTT. It yields the protein CAIITGGGEAFF.

The chain has TRBV11-2 and TRBJ2-1, with D unresolved. V shed 3 bases and J shed 0 bases, with 6 bases lying between them. The CDR3 runs to 14 residues. Germline CDR1 SGHAT, CDR2 FQNNGV. Written as DNA, the CDR3 is TGTGCCAGCAGCTTCTATTCCTCCTACAATGAGCAGTTCTTC. Encoded protein: CASSFYSSYNEQFF.

The chain recombines TRBV30 with TRBJ1-6; 7 bases fit TRBD1. The CDR3 length is 15 residues. Per germline, CDR1 GTSNPN and CDR2 SVGIG (reference sequence). After removal of 3 bases from V and 3 bases from J, the junction contained 5 bases not matched to a gene. CDR3 residues: CAWSNTGDYNSPLHF. As DNA, the CDR3 is TGTGCCTGGAGCAATACAGGGGACTATAATTCACCCCTCCACTTT.

This clone turned up a few times. V is TRBV6-1 and J is TRBJ1-4; D unresolved. The germline gives CDR1 MNHNS, CDR2 SASEGT. V lost 4 bases and J 0 bases, leaving 15 bases between the germline ends. The CDR3 runs 17 residues. In DNA form, the CDR3 reads TGTGCCAGCAGTGGGTTGGGGAGAAGTCCAACTAATGAAAAACTGTTTTTT. This gives the protein CASSGLGRSPTNEKLFF.

The CDR3 is CASSSLREQRETQYF. CDR3 DNA: TGTGCCAGCAGCTCCCTAAGGGAGCAAAGGGAGACCCAGTACTTC. The chain combines TRBV7-8 with TRBJ2-5; D possibly corresponds to TRBD2 (5 bases). The germline CDR1 and CDR2 sequences are SGHVS and FQNEAQ. The V and J ends lost 4 bases and 5 bases respectively, with 17 bases between them. The CDR3 runs 15 residues.

This clone was recorded a few times. V gene TRBV29-1 combines with J gene TRBJ1-4, with D perhaps TRBD1 (6 bases). The V and J ends lost 6 bases and 1 base respectively, with 12 bases between them. Per the germline V gene, CDR1 is SQVTM and CDR2 is ANQGSEA. This CDR3 has 14 residues. The CDR3 nucleotides read TGCAGCGTCAGGGGTTGGGGAACTAATGAAAAACTGTTTTTT. Translating it yields CSVRGWGTNEKLFF. The whole variable domain, remainder taken from reference TRBV29-1 and TRBJ1-4, is SAVISQKPSRDICQRGTSLTIQCQVDSQVTMMFWYRQQPGQSLTLIATANQGSEATYESGFVIDKFPISRPNLTFSTLTVSNMSPEDSSIYLCSVRGWGTNEKLFFGSGTQLSVL.

The CDR3 sequence is CASSVSSVGAGNTIYF. Here the CDR3 DNA reads TGTGCCAGTAGTGTCTCGTCGGTTGGTGCTGGAAACACCATATATTTT. V gene TRBV19 combines with J gene TRBJ1-3; D uncertain. Between the trimmed V and J ends, which lost 5 bases and 2 bases, there was a span of 16 bases. The germline V gene encodes CDR1 LNHDA and CDR2 SQIVND (reference sequence). CDR3 length equals 16 residues. Based on the CDR3 plus reference TRBV19 and TRBJ1-3, the full variable domain is DGGITQSPKYLFRKEGQNVTLSCEQNLNHDAMYWYRQDPGQGLRLIYYSQIVNDFQKGDIAEGYSVSREKKESFPLTVTSAQKNPTAFYLCASSVSSVGAGNTIYFGEGSWLTVV.

This clone was picked up one time. This sequence joins TRBV5-6 and TRBJ1-5; D is perhaps TRBD1 (6 bases). Germline V gene lookup returns CDR1 SGHDT and CDR2 YYEEEE. The germline V and J ends were trimmed by 4 bases and 2 bases, with 10 bases remaining between them. This CDR3 has 14 amino acids. The CDR3 coding sequence is TGTGCCAGCAGCGCACAGGGTCGCAATCAGCCCCAGCATTTT. The encoded protein is CASSAQGRNQPQHF. Full variable domain (rest looked up from reference TRBV5-6 and TRBJ1-5): DAGVTQSPTHLIKTRGQQVTLRCSPKSGHDTVSWYQQALGQGPQFIFQYYEEEERQRGNFPDRFSGHQFPNYSSELNVNALLLGDSALYLCASSAQGRNQPQHFGDGTRLSIL.

The V gene is TRBV9, the J gene TRBJ1-5; 8 bases are a match to TRBD1. Germline lookup yields CDR1 SGDLS and CDR2 YYNGEE. CDR3 length: 15 residues. V trimming: 5 bases; J trimming: 3 bases; junction bases outside the gene matches: 7. This CDR3 reads CASSRQGSYNQPQHF. DNA for the CDR3: TGTGCCAGCAGTCGACAGGGGTCCTACAATCAGCCCCAGCATTTT.

The V gene is TRBV20-1, the J gene TRBJ2-7; D gene ambiguous. The CDR3 has 10 amino acids. Germline loops: CDR1 DFQATT, CDR2 SNEGSKA (reference sequence). With 3 bases removed from V and 5 bases from J, the gap between germline ends came to 5 bases. CDR3 in amino acids: CSASFNEQYF. DNA for the CDR3: TGCAGTGCTAGCTTTAACGAGCAGTACTTC.

V and J are TRBV7-2 and TRBJ2-7; no clear D. The germline V gene encodes CDR1 SGHTA and CDR2 FQGNSA. V gave up 5 bases and J gave up 0 bases, with 14 bases separating them. The CDR3 loop spans 15 amino acids. The CDR3 DNA reads as TGTGCCAGCAGCCCCTTCTACTCATCCTCCTACGAGCAGTACTTC. Its protein is CASSPFYSSSYEQYF.

This chain joins TRBV28 and TRBJ2-7, with TRBD1 matching 7 bases. The junction had 21 bases not matched to a gene; V was cut back by 7 bases and J by 3 bases. CDR3 size: 18 residues. Germline V gene sequence: CDR1 MDHEN, CDR2 SYDVKM. CDR3 region: CASNLDRDRVLGSYEQYF. Written as DNA, the CDR3 is TGTGCCAGCAACCTTGACCGGGACAGAGTTCTTGGGAGCTACGAGCAGTACTTC.

This clone was seen just once. The CDR3 nucleotides read TGTGCCAGCAGCTTGACAGGGTTTACGGAGACCCAGTACTTC. Translating it yields CASSLTGFTETQYF. The V and J genes are TRBV11-2 and TRBJ2-5; 7 positions agree with TRBD1. After removal of 3 bases from V and 5 bases from J, the junction contained 6 bases not matched to a gene. This CDR3 contains 14 residues. Germline-derived CDR1 and CDR2 are SGHAT and FQNNGV.

The rearrangement joins TRBV29-1 to TRBJ1-2; D call uncertain. The V and J ends lost 3 bases and 2 bases respectively, with 10 bases between them. The CDR3 covers 13 residues. CDR1 is SQVTM, CDR2 ANQGSEA, per germline. CDR3 nucleotides: TGCAGCGTTGACACCAGACTCAACTATGGCTACACCTTC. Protein sequence: CSVDTRLNYGYTF. Filled out from reference TRBV29-1 and TRBJ1-2, the complete variable domain reads SAVISQKPSRDICQRGTSLTIQCQVDSQVTMMFWYRQQPGQSLTLIATANQGSEATYESGFVIDKFPISRPNLTFSTLTVSNMSPEDSSIYLCSVDTRLNYGYTFGSGTRLTVV.

The chain employs TRBV19 and TRBJ2-1; D may be TRBD2 (7 bases). The ends were cut back, 3 bases at V and 3 bases at J, with 15 bases in the middle. Germline V gives CDR1 LNHDA, CDR2 SQIVND (reference sequence). There are 16 residues in the CDR3. The chain's CDR3 is CASSMFRGGDYNEQFF. In DNA form, the CDR3 reads TGTGCCAGTAGTATGTTCCGCGGGGGCGACTACAATGAGCAGTTCTTC.

The CDR3 sequence is CAWSTQGRDEQYF. CDR3 nucleotides: TGTGCCTGGAGTACCCAGGGTAGGGACGAGCAGTACTTC. The V gene is TRBV30, the J gene TRBJ2-7; D is possibly TRBD1 (5 bases). Germline V lookup: CDR1 GTSNPN, CDR2 SVGIG (reference sequence). V lost 2 bases, J lost 5 bases, and 13 bases lay in between. This CDR3 contains 13 residues. Variable domain in full (rest from reference TRBV30 and TRBJ2-7): SQTIHQWPATLVQPVGSPLSLECTVEGTSNPNLYWYRQAAGRGLQLLFYSVGIGQISSEVPQNLSASRPQDRQFILSSKKLLLSDSGFYLCAWSTQGRDEQYFGPGTRLTVT.

The rearrangement links TRBV3-1 (or the pseudogene TRBV3-2) to TRBJ2-5; D might be TRBD1 (5 bases). There are 14 residues in the CDR3. The germline CDR1 and CDR2 sequences are LGHDT and YNNKEL (reference sequence). V was cut by 0 bases and J by 5 bases, with 10 bases left in between. The CDR3 here is CASSQEVRVETQYF. CDR3 coding DNA: TGTGCCAGCAGCCAAGAGGTCAGGGTCGAGACCCAGTACTTC.

V gene TRBV18 combines with J gene TRBJ2-1, with 9 bases fitting TRBD1. The CDR3 contains 16 residues. Per germline, CDR1 KGHSH and CDR2 LQKENI. With 0 bases clipped from V and 7 bases from J, the junction kept 7 bases outside the gene matches. The CDR3 bases are TGTGCCAGCTCACCACCGGGACAGGGAATCTCTAATGAGCAGTTCTTC. Translating it yields CASSPPGQGISNEQFF.

In this sample, this clone turned up once. The chain has TRBV7-3 and TRBJ2-1, with 12 bases lining up with TRBD2. Trimming at V came to 3 bases and at J to 0 bases, leaving 6 bases not matched to a gene. Per the germline V gene, CDR1 is SGHTA and CDR2 is FQGTGA. The CDR3 is 18 residues long. CDR3 region: CASSFASGGVSSYNEQFF. The CDR3 DNA reads TGTGCCAGCAGCTTCGCTAGCGGGGGGGTCTCCTCCTACAATGAGCAGTTCTTC.

The chain carries TRBV2 and TRBJ1-3; 9 nucleotides agree with TRBD1. Germline V lookup: CDR1 SNHLY, CDR2 FYNNEI. The CDR3 length is 21 residues. Trimming took 2 bases from V and 0 from J; bases not matched to a gene: 17. The chain's CDR3 is CASSEYGFAGQGTLSGNTIYF. The CDR3 DNA is TGTGCCAGCAGTGAATACGGGTTTGCCGGACAGGGGACCCTCTCTGGAAACACCATATATTTT.

The chain carries TRBV28 and TRBJ1-6; 8 bases fit TRBD1. This CDR3 is built from 15 residues. The germline V gene has CDR1 MDHEN and CDR2 SYDVKM. The V segment lost 6 bases and the J segment 7 bases; nucleotides outside the gene matches: 8. The CDR3 DNA is TGTGCCAGCAGATTACCAGGGGGCGCGAATTCACCCCTCCACTTT. This gives the protein CASRLPGGANSPLHF.

This clone was counted a single time. The chain links TRBV7-9 to TRBJ2-5, with 11 bases fitting TRBD1. This CDR3 contains 19 residues. V was pared by 5 bases and J by 5 bases, with 19 bases of the junction left unmatched. CDR1 is SEHNR and CDR2 is FQNEAQ in the germline V gene (reference sequence). The CDR3 reads CASSRTRPKRDRGIETQYF. As DNA, the CDR3 is TGTGCCAGCAGCCGGACGAGACCGAAAAGGGACAGGGGGATCGAGACCCAGTACTTC.